This T cell receptor beta chain was documented in a study of OX40 agonist ivuxolimab in advanced cancers. Overall study: Patients were treated with ivuxolimab, an agonistic anti-OX40 (CD134) antibody. Dose-escalation patients' cancers were hepatocellular carcinoma, melanoma, renal cell or head and neck cancer.

This clone was found once. Some clones are missing from TCRdb's copy, which holds only in-frame ones; the method was immunoSEQ multiplex PCR. The profile shows approximately 60,000 clones, roughly 80% of them singletons. The CDR3 extends over 14 amino acids. CDR1 and CDR2 from the germline V gene are SGDLS and YYNGEE. V shed 0 bases and J shed 1 base, with 7 bases lying between them. The chain joins TRBV9 to TRBJ1-1; D possibly corresponds to TRBD1 (5 bases). This clonotype was sampled from an adult with an advanced solid tumor such as melanoma, head and neck, liver or kidney cancer. Sequencing was performed on CD4+ or CD8+ T cells sorted from blood, taken in a trial of the OX40 agonist ivuxolimab. CDR3 sequence: CASSVVGGNTEAFF. CDR3 sequence (DNA): TGTGCCAGCAGCGTAGTTGGGGGGAACACTGAAGCTTTCTTT.